This T cell receptor beta chain was captured in a study of cytotoxic CD8 clonotypes in ibrutinib-treated CLL. Germline CDR1 is SGHRS and CDR2 is YFSETQ. The CDR3 sequence is 14 residues long. V lost 0 bases and J lost 7; bases outside the gene matches: 6. Produced via immunoSEQ multiplex PCR; TCRdb's table is partial and in-frame only. The sample has 270,000 or so clones, 60% to 80% seen once. The TCR sequence derives from a human donor with chronic lymphocytic leukemia. This rearrangement joins TRBV5-1 to TRBJ1-2; the match to TRBD1 covers 7 bases. Sequenced material: PBMCs, taken at disease progression, from a patient treated with ibrutinib. The CDR3 spells CASSLEGQVRGYTF. DNA of the CDR3: TGCGCCAGCAGCTTGGAAGGACAGGTCCGTGGCTACACCTTC.